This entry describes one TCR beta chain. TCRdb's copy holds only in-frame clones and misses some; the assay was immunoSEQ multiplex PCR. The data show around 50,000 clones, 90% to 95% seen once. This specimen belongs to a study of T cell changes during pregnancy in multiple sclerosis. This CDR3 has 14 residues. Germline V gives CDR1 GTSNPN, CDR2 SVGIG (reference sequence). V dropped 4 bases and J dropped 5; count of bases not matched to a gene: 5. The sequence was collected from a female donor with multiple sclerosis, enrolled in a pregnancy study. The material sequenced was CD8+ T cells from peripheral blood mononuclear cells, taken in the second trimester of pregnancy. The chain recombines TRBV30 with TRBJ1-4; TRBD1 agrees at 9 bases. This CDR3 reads CAWNTGTGNEKLFF. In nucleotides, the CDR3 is TGTGCCTGGAACACCGGGACAGGGAATGAAAAACTGTTTTTT.